These T cell receptor beta chains were read from a single sample in a study of blood T cell repertoires in COVID-19. Profiling relied on immunoSEQ multiplex PCR, and the TCRdb table lists in-frame clones only, not all of them. Altogether roughly 200,000 clones are present, around four fifths being singletons, with the ten largest covering more than 25%. Sequenced input: peripheral blood. Every receptor here comes from a man in his forties with acute or convalescent COVID-19. CDR3s include the opening cysteine and the closing phenylalanine or tryptophan. D genes are given only for firm matches.

j_gene	v_gene	d_gene	CDR3aa
TRBJ1-4	TRBV19	TRBD1	CASSITGANEKLFF
TRBJ2-5	TRBV24-1	-	CATSGGSQETQYF
TRBJ1-2	TRBV5-1	-	CASSIGVTYGYTF
TRBJ1-2	TRBV27	-	CASSFRGPANYGYTF
TRBJ1-2	TRBV6-6	-	CASSYLPGQINYGYTF
TRBJ2-1	TRBV12-3/TRBV12-4	-	CASSGSYEQFF
TRBJ1-2	TRBV12-3/TRBV12-4	-	CASSLGSYGYTF
TRBJ1-2	TRBV7-9	TRBD1	CASSSVQGADGYTF
TRBJ1-5	TRBV18	-	CASSPPSGRAQPQHF
TRBJ2-3	TRBV25-1	TRBD2	CASSGRLAGVADTQYF
TRBJ2-5	TRBV6-2/TRBV6-3	TRBD2	CASSFASGQETQYF
TRBJ1-2	TRBV5-4	-	CASSPTGTYGYTF
TRBJ1-4	TRBV6-1	-	CASSEAGYNEKLFF
TRBJ2-1	TRBV27	TRBD2	CASHAGGSLTRSYNEQFF
TRBJ2-2	TRBV6-6	-	CASSRRVDTGELFF
TRBJ2-5	TRBV10-1	TRBD1	CASSTGQGVKETQYF
TRBJ2-5	TRBV5-4	TRBD1	CASSLANRGGETQYF
TRBJ2-2	TRBV14	-	CASSQELPRANTGELFF
TRBJ2-1	TRBV14	TRBD1	CASSQERQGVYFEQFF
TRBJ2-7	TRBV5-1	-	CASSLEVGAEHGQYF
TRBJ1-6	TRBV19	-	CARPLVGRHNSPLHF
TRBJ1-1	TRBV12-5	-	CASGPGLKAFF
TRBJ1-3	TRBV6-5	TRBD1	CASSHDREIGNTIYF
TRBJ2-1	TRBV11-3	TRBD2	CASSLGAGEHEQFF
TRBJ2-2	TRBV27	TRBD1	CASSTGTGKGTGELFF
TRBJ2-7	TRBV7-3	TRBD2	CASSRGTSGSGEQYF
TRBJ1-5	TRBV5-5	-	CASSLLVGGDDPQHF
TRBJ2-5	TRBV4-1	TRBD1	CASSQAPSGTGGRETQYF
TRBJ2-1	TRBV9	TRBD2	CASSVSGGLPNEQFF
TRBJ1-6	TRBV3-1/TRBV3-2	-	CASSPRGSSNSPLHF
TRBJ2-7	TRBV14	TRBD2	CASSQGLAAQYEQYF
TRBJ2-2	TRBV7-2	-	CASSPGDRGELFF
TRBJ1-1	TRBV4-1	TRBD1	CASSQGDRGLNTEAFF
TRBJ1-1	TRBV2	-	CASRTKNVDRVEAFF
TRBJ2-2	TRBV18	TRBD1	CASSPGVTGDTGELFF
TRBJ2-1	TRBV12-3/TRBV12-4	TRBD1	CASSLGQGYEQFF
TRBJ2-7	TRBV5-1	TRBD1	CASSLGGQERGEQYF
TRBJ1-6	TRBV9	-	CASSVLGQNNSPLHF
TRBJ2-2	TRBV15	-	CATSRLTARNTGELFF
TRBJ2-1	TRBV15	TRBD1	CATSRQGAGYNEQFF
TRBJ2-2	TRBV19	-	CASSIVPERELFF
TRBJ1-4	TRBV28	-	CASRPTNEKLFF